The 15 T cell receptor beta chains below all came from one sample that was sequenced in a study of CD8+CD57+ T cells in acquired aplastic anemia. TCR beta VDJ and CDR3 were profiled, and genomic DNA was the template. TCRdb independently ran MiXCR on the reads; one entry per CDR3 protein. The table shows around 180,000 distinct CDR3 sequences, with 50% to 75% occurring only once. Sequenced sample: sorted CD4+, CD8+, or CD8+CD57+ T cells (not recorded which) from PBMCs. The source is a human donor in good health.

J is TRBJ1-1 and V is TRBV29-1; D is ambiguous. Germline assignment: CDR1 SQVTM and CDR2 ANQGSEA. The CDR3 has 12 residues. V was cut by 4 bases and J by 1 base, with 7 bases left in between. CDR3 sequence reads: CSVVGPNTEAFF. In DNA, the CDR3 is TGCAGCGTTGTAGGTCCGAACACTGAAGCTTTCTTT. Using reference TRBV29-1 and TRBJ1-1 for the parts outside the CDR3, the full variable domain is SAVISQKPSRDICQRGTSLTIQCQVDSQVTMMFWYRQQPGQSLTLIATANQGSEATYESGFVIDKFPISRPNLTFSTLTVSNMSPEDSSIYLCSVVGPNTEAFFGQGTRLTVV.

The V gene is TRBV11-2, the J gene TRBJ2-7, with 7 bases lining up with TRBD2. The trim removed 5 bases at V and 2 bases at J, leaving 9 bases unmatched. This CDR3 comprises 15 residues. Germline V gives CDR1 SGHAT, CDR2 FQNNGV. The CDR3 DNA is TGTGCCAGCAGCAACACCGGGACTACCGCCTACGAGCAGTACTTC. This translates into CASSNTGTTAYEQYF.

Only one count was recorded for this clonotype. This chain joins TRBV15 and TRBJ2-1, with D unresolved. The CDR3 is 13 amino acids. Per the germline V gene, CDR1 is LNHNV and CDR2 is YYDKDF (reference sequence). Trimming left V 11 bases short and J 4 bases short, with 15 bases between. The CDR3, as DNA: TGTGCCGGCAGTCAGACTGAGTACAATGAGCAGTTCTTC. Its protein is CAGSQTEYNEQFF.

This chain links TRBV20-1 with TRBJ2-5, with D maybe TRBD2 (6 bases). V dropped 3 bases and J dropped 2 bases, with 10 bases sitting between them. This CDR3 contains 13 residues. The germline V gene has CDR1 DFQATT and CDR2 SNEGSKA (reference sequence). In DNA form, the CDR3 reads TGCAGTGCTAGCCGGGGGATACAAGAGACCCAGTACTTC. Its translation is CSASRGIQETQYF.

The chain employs TRBV29-1 and TRBJ2-7, with a possible D match to TRBD2 (5 bases). V lost 4 bases to trimming and J lost 5 bases, with 12 bases between them. The CDR3 runs 12 residues. CDR1 SQVTM and CDR2 ANQGSEA come from the germline V gene. This CDR3 is CSVARARDEQYF. The CDR3 DNA reads as TGCAGCGTTGCGAGGGCCCGGGACGAGCAGTACTTC.

This clonotype appeared many times. This sequence joins TRBV9 and TRBJ2-7, with 8 bases matching TRBD2. The length of the CDR3 is 14 residues. CDR1 is SGDLS and CDR2 is YYNGEE in the germline V gene. V lost 2 bases to trimming and J lost 5 bases; unmatched junction nucleotides: 6. In DNA, the CDR3 is TGTGCCAGCAGCGTGGGCGGGAGGATCAACGAGCAGTACTTC. Protein sequence: CASSVGGRINEQYF. Drawing the rest from reference TRBV9 and TRBJ2-7, the complete variable domain is DSGVTQTPKHLITATGQRVTLRCSPRSGDLSVYWYQQSLDQGLQFLIQYYNGEERAKGNILERFSAQQFPDLHSELNLSSLELGDSALYFCASSVGGRINEQYFGPGTRLTVT.

This clonotype showed up many times. CDR3: CASSTGLGRVETQYF. CDR3 bases: TGTGCCAGCAGCACCGGCTTGGGGAGGGTTGAGACCCAGTACTTC. The gene calls are TRBV7-2 and TRBJ2-5; 7 bases match TRBD2. V trimming: 5 bases; J trimming: 5 bases; junction bases outside the gene matches: 11. This CDR3 contains 15 residues. Germline CDR1 is SGHTA and CDR2 is FQGNSA.

The chain joins TRBV6-6 to TRBJ2-1; TRBD2 matches at 7 bases. After removal of 5 bases from V and 2 bases from J, the junction contained 6 bases not matched to a gene. The CDR3 totals 15 residues. From germline, CDR1 is MNHNY and CDR2 SVGAGI (reference sequence). CDR3 region: CASSPSGATYNEQFF. The DNA for the CDR3 is TGTGCCAGCAGTCCGAGCGGGGCAACCTACAATGAGCAGTTCTTC.

V and J are TRBV10-3 and TRBJ1-1, with D maybe TRBD1 (6 bases). Germline CDR1 ENHRY, CDR2 SYGVKD. Trimming left V 3 bases short and J 2 bases short, with 13 bases between. This CDR3 region has 15 residues. The CDR3 loop reads CAISDRQVRNTEAFF. CDR3 coding DNA: TGTGCCATCAGTGACAGACAGGTACGAAACACTGAAGCTTTCTTT.

This clonotype was observed a few times. DNA for the CDR3: TGTGCCAGCAGTTTAGGACTTAACTATGGCTACACCTTC. Residues: CASSLGLNYGYTF. The chain links TRBV28 to TRBJ1-2; D is unclear. Trimming took off 2 bases at V and 1 base at J, with 5 bases between the two ends. The length of the CDR3 is 13 residues. CDR1 and CDR2 (germline): MDHEN, SYDVKM.

This clonotype has just one count. This chain links TRBV12-3 or TRBV12-4 with TRBJ2-1; 7 bases align to TRBD1. Trimming removed 2 bases from V and 9 bases from J; junction bases left unmatched: 10. The length of the CDR3 is 15 residues. The CDR3 here is CASSLRGQGVGEQFF. The CDR3, as DNA: TGTGCCAGCAGTTTACGGGGTCAGGGGGTTGGTGAGCAGTTCTTC.

The chain carries TRBV10-3 and TRBJ1-1; weak D call: TRBD1 (6 bases). The CDR3 is 14 residues long. V was cut by 5 bases and J by 2 bases, with 12 bases left in between. CDR1 and CDR2 (germline): ENHRY, SYGVKD. The CDR3 nucleotides are TGTGCCATCAGTAGGGACACCATAAACACTGAAGCTTTCTTT. Encoded protein: CAISRDTINTEAFF.

CDR3 sequence: CASSLGGTSGSPLHF. Here the CDR3 DNA reads TGTGCCAGCAGCTTAGGGGGCACGTCAGGTTCACCCCTCCACTTT. The rearrangement links TRBV7-3 to TRBJ1-6, with D possibly TRBD1 on 6 matching bases. Germline lookup yields CDR1 SGHTA and CDR2 FQGTGA. The ends were cut back, 2 bases at V and 9 bases at J, with 14 bases in the middle. The CDR3 runs 15 residues.

This chain uses TRBV5-1 with TRBJ2-7; no reliable D call. The CDR3 is 14 residues long. The V and J ends lost 4 bases and 0 bases respectively, with 11 bases between them. Germline loops: CDR1 SGHRS, CDR2 YFSETQ. The CDR3 DNA follows: TGCGCCAGCAGCGTAGATCACAGCTCCTACGAGCAGTACTTC. This encodes CASSVDHSSYEQYF.

The CDR3: CATSDTGRGSTDTQYF. The CDR3 DNA follows: TGTGCCACCAGTGATACCGGAAGGGGCAGCACAGATACGCAGTATTTT. V usage is TRBV24-1 and J usage is TRBJ2-3, with a weak D call TRBD1 (5 bases). Per the germline V gene, CDR1 is KGHDR and CDR2 is SFDVKD. V shed 3 bases and J shed 0 bases, with 12 bases lying between them. The CDR3 consists of 16 residues.